This record covers a single T cell receptor (beta chain). This clonotype was picked up a small number of times. This clone's antigen is unknown. The sample holds no much larger clone one base away, and base qualities are not on file. Sequencing instrument: Illumina NovaSeq 6000. TCRalpha and TCRbeta cDNA libraries were built by 5'RACE with constant-segment primers, adding sample barcodes and unique molecular identifiers. Trizol reagent was used to extract RNA from every sample. Amplification of the libraries took two PCR steps, and the second step added a second sample barcode plus Illumina TruSeq adapters. Libraries were sequenced on an Illumina NovaSeq with 2 x 150 bp paired-end reads. In the original analysis: The reads were demultiplexed and collapsed into UMI-guided consensus sequences using migec v1.2.7. With mixcr v2.1.11, UMI consensuses were aligned to TRA and TRB V and J templates and assembled into clonotypes. Expanded or contracted clonotypes were those called significant by both edgeR and NoisET, with noise models trained on biological replicates. For edgeR calls, a false discovery rate-adjusted p below 0.01 and a log2 fold-change threshold of 1 were applied. PCA with hierarchical clustering of max-normalized trajectories of the 1000 most abundant clonotypes was used as exploratory dynamics analysis. The CD4 or CD8 phenotype of responding clones was assigned using the separately sequenced CD4+ and CD8+ repertoires. The public sequencing data were trimmed at Q25 with fastp and processed into clonotypes with MiXCR by TCRdb, which kept only in-frame beta chains. Each entry merges the rows of one CDR3 protein and shows their most common DNA and genes. The V and J calls, along with clone size, are taken from TCRdb and not from the paper's own processing. In this sample the table shows a few hundred thousand distinct CDR3 sequences, 15% to 20% of which occur a single time. The biggest ten clones account for 20% to 25% of the sample.

PBMCs were isolated by Ficoll-Paque density gradient centrifugation. This sample was included in a study of T-cell memory formation after mild COVID-19 (dated by TCRdb to about 2021). With regard to the full study: TCR sequence clusters from the two donors were largely donor specific. Two young, previously healthy adult volunteers, one female and one male, were included in the cohort. T-cell clones expanding and contracting after mild COVID-19 in two donors were tracked by longitudinal TCRalpha and TCRbeta repertoire sequencing. The paper as a whole reports these results and caveats: Contracting CD4+ clones were located mainly in the CM and EM memory subsets, whereas CD8+ clones were found to be enriched in EMRA. The detection of some responding clones in pre-infection memory suggests that pre-existing cross-reactive memory T cells joined the SARS-CoV-2 response. Only two mild cases were covered by the study, and larger cohorts that include severe cases with pre-infection samples were considered necessary. Balanced CD4/CD8 phenotypes were observed for clones contracting from day 15 to 85, whereas a bias towards CD4+ was observed for a second wave of clones expanding from day 15 to 37. SARS-CoV-2 specificity of the second-wave clones peaking on day 37 was not confirmed.

The specimen was PBMCs or a T cell subset sorted from them (not recorded which). The TCR was taken from a man aged 18 to 30 who had mild COVID-19 (a few samples of this study predate the infection). The sample titles of this study are shuffled in the database, so cell type and time point are left out; the donor was told from shared clones.

The bases are TGCAGTGCTTTAGACAGGGTGGGTGAAGCTTTCTTT. It translates as CSALDRVGEAFF. The rearrangement joined TRBV20-1 to TRBJ1-1; 7 middle bases align to TRBD1. V ends up 5 bases short and J 7 bases short, with an unmatched junction base count of 7. CDR3 length: 12 amino acids, cysteine to phenylalanine. Just CDR3 DNA is preserved here, 36 bases in frame from base 1. Per the germline V gene (reference sequence), DFQATT is the CDR1 and SNEGSKA is the CDR2.